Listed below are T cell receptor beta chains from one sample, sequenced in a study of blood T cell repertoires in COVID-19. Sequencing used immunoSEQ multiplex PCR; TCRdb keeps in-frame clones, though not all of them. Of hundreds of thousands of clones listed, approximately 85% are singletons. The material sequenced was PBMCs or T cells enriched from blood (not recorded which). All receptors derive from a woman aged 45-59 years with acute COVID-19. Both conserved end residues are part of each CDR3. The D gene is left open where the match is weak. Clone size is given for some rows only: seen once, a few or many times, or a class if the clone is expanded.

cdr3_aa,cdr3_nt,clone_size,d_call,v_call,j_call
CASSRGETQYF,TGTGCCAGCAGTCGAGGGGAGACCCAGTACTTC,.,.,TRBV2,TRBJ2-5
CAWRGGNTEAFF,TGTGCCTGGAGAGGGGGGAACACTGAAGCTTTCTTT,once,.,TRBV30,TRBJ1-1
CASSGQVNTEAFF,TGTGCCAGCAGTGGACAGGTTAACACTGAAGCTTTCTTT,.,TRBD1,TRBV12-3/TRBV12-4,TRBJ1-1
CASSLQGDRTEAFF,TGCGCCAGCAGCTTGCAGGGGGATCGCACTGAAGCTTTCTTT,.,TRBD1,TRBV5-1,TRBJ1-1
CASSPGGYSNQPQHF,TGTGCCAGCAGCCCAGGGGGATATAGCAATCAGCCCCAGCATTTT,.,TRBD1,TRBV11-2,TRBJ1-5
CASSLSLQNTGELFF,TGTGCCAGCAGCTTATCTTTACAGAACACCGGGGAGCTGTTTTTT,.,.,TRBV7-9,TRBJ2-2
CASSLGLDSNQPQHF,TGTGCCAGCAGCTTGGGACTGGATAGCAATCAGCCCCAGCATTTT,few,.,TRBV7-2,TRBJ1-5
CASSASGTPSLSGYTF,TGTGCCAGCAGTGCATCCGGGACACCCTCCTTGTCGGGCTACACCTTC,once,.,TRBV6-1,TRBJ1-2
CSVEGQGKTEAFF,TGCAGCGTTGAGGGTCAGGGGAAGACTGAAGCTTTCTTT,once,.,TRBV29-1,TRBJ1-1
CASSLVGTRQSQYF,TGTGCCAGCAGCTTAGTGGGTACCAGGCAGTCCCAGTACTTC,few,.,TRBV7-2,TRBJ2-5
CASSPAVLLAESYEQYF,TGTGCCAGCAGCCCGGCGGTCCTACTAGCGGAGAGCTACGAGCAGTACTTC,.,TRBD2,TRBV5-6,TRBJ2-7
CASSSGTSGGENRKETQYF,TGTGCCAGTAGTTCGGGGACTAGCGGGGGGGAGAACCGCAAAGAGACCCAGTACTTC,.,TRBD2,TRBV19,TRBJ2-5
CASSYPQGDSNQPQHF,TGTGCCAGCAGTTACCCCCAGGGTGATAGCAATCAGCCCCAGCATTTT,.,.,TRBV6-2/TRBV6-3,TRBJ1-5
CASSLVRPGGEGTQYF,TGTGCCAGCAGCTTAGTTAGACCAGGAGGCGAAGGGACCCAGTACTTC,.,.,TRBV7-6,TRBJ2-5
CASSYSLGFADTQYF,TGTGCCAGCAGTTACTCGCTAGGCTTCGCAGATACGCAGTATTTT,.,.,TRBV6-5,TRBJ2-3
CASSTPTGSTDTQYF,TGTGCCAGCTCAACCCCGACAGGGTCAACAGATACGCAGTATTTT,.,TRBD1,TRBV18,TRBJ2-3
CASSQGTSPQETQYF,TGTGCCAGCAGCCAGGGGACCTCTCCACAAGAGACCCAGTACTTC,few,.,TRBV11-2,TRBJ2-5
CASSQDFGGYTGELFF,TGTGCCAGCAGCCAAGATTTTGGCGGGTACACCGGGGAGCTGTTTTTT,.,.,TRBV4-2,TRBJ2-2
CASSPGGPPYNEQFF,TGTGCCAGTAGTCCAGGGGGGCCTCCCTACAATGAGCAGTTCTTC,.,.,TRBV19,TRBJ2-1
CASSPSAGRGHGYTF,TGTGCCAGTAGTCCCTCGGCAGGGCGGGGTCATGGCTACACCTTC,.,.,TRBV19,TRBJ1-2
CASSQSPGQGDYGYTF,TGTGCCAGCAGCCAAAGTCCGGGACAGGGGGACTATGGCTACACCTTC,.,TRBD1,TRBV4-2,TRBJ1-2
CASGSSGTGELFF,TGTGCCAGCGGCTCCTCGGGCACCGGGGAGCTGTTTTTT,.,.,TRBV27,TRBJ2-2
CASSVQGANGYTF,TGTGCCAGCAGCGTACAGGGGGCAAATGGCTACACCTTC,.,TRBD1,TRBV5-4,TRBJ1-2
CASSQEPGGGETQYF,TGTGCCAGCAGCCAAGAACCAGGGGGAGGAGAGACCCAGTACTTC,.,.,TRBV14,TRBJ2-5
CASSLAGRYGYTF,TGTGCCAGCAGTCTGGCAGGGCGGTATGGCTACACCTTC,.,.,TRBV25-1,TRBJ1-2
CATHRTSGLASNNEQFF,TGCGCCACCCACAGAACATCCGGACTAGCGAGCAACAATGAGCAGTTCTTC,.,TRBD2,TRBV10-2,TRBJ2-1
CASSRRDRASPLHF,TGTGCCAGCAGCCGCCGGGACAGGGCGTCACCCCTCCACTTT,.,TRBD1,TRBV27,TRBJ1-6
CASSSRGASGEKLFF,TGCGCCAGCAGCTCGCGGGGTGCTTCTGGAGAAAAACTGTTTTTT,.,.,TRBV5-1,TRBJ1-4
CASSQDRGESEKLFF,TGCGCCAGCAGCCAAGACAGGGGGGAGAGTGAAAAACTGTTTTTT,.,TRBD1,TRBV4-3,TRBJ1-4
CASSRGYSNTEAFF,TGTGCCAGCTCAAGAGGGTACAGTAACACTGAAGCTTTCTTT,.,.,TRBV11-3,TRBJ1-1
CSARRGGDTGELFF,TGCAGCGCCCGGAGGGGGGGGGACACCGGGGAGCTGTTTTTT,once,.,TRBV29-1,TRBJ2-2
CASSQGQGAPQGHTGELFF,TGTGCCAGCAGCCAAGGACAGGGCGCACCCCAGGGACACACCGGGGAGCTGTTTTTT,once,TRBD1,TRBV3-1/TRBV3-2,TRBJ2-2
CASSRVGLTIYGYTF,TGTGCCAGCAGTCGCGTTGGGCTGACGATCTATGGCTACACCTTC,few,.,TRBV6-5,TRBJ1-2
CASSPTGLNTEAFF,TGTGCCAGCAGCCCGACAGGATTGAACACTGAAGCTTTCTTT,.,.,TRBV7-8,TRBJ1-1
CASSYERGERVGGYTF,TGTGCCAGCAGTTACGAACGCGGGGAACGTGTGGGTGGCTACACCTTC,.,.,TRBV6-2/TRBV6-3,TRBJ1-2
CASSLGQGRSDTQYF,TGCGCCAGCAGCCTAGGACAGGGGAGGTCAGATACGCAGTATTTT,once,TRBD1,TRBV5-1,TRBJ2-3